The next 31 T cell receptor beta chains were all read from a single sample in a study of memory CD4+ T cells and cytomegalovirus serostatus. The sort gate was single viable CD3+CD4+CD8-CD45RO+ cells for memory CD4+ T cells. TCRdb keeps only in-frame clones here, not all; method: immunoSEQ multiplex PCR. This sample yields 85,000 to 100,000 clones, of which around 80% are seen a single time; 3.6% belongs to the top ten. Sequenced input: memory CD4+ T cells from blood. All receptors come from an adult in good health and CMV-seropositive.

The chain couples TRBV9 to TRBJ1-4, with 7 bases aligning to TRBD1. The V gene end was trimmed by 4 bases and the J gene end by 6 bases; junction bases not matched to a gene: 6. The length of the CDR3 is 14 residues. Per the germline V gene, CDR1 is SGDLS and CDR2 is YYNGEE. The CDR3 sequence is CASSPGGLDEKLFF. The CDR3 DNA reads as TGTGCCAGCAGCCCAGGGGGGCTTGATGAAAAACTGTTTTTT.

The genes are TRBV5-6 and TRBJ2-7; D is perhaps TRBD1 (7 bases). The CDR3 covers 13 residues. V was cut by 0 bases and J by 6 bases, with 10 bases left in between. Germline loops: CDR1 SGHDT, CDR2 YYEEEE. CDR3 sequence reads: CASSLVQGGEQYF. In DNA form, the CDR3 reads TGTGCCAGCAGCTTGGTGCAGGGGGGCGAGCAGTACTTC. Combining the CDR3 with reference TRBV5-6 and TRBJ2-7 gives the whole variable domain DAGVTQSPTHLIKTRGQQVTLRCSPKSGHDTVSWYQQALGQGPQFIFQYYEEEERQRGNFPDRFSGHQFPNYSSELNVNALLLGDSALYLCASSLVQGGEQYFGPGTRLTVT.

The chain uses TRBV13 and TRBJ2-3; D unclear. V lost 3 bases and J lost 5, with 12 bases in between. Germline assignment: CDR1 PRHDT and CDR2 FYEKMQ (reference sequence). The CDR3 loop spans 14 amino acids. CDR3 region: CASSFLLLRDTQYF. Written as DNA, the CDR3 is TGTGCCAGCAGCTTCCTGCTCTTACGAGATACGCAGTATTTT.

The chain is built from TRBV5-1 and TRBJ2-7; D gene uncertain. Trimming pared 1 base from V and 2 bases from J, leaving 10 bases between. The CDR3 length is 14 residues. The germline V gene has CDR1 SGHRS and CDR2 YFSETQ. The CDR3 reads CASSLSQETYEQYF. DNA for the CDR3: TGCGCCAGCAGCTTGTCCCAGGAGACCTACGAGCAGTACTTC.

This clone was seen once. In DNA, the CDR3 is TGTGCCAGCAGCTTACTGACAGGCTACGAGCAGTACTTC. Protein sequence: CASSLLTGYEQYF. The chain uses TRBV5-6 and TRBJ2-7; possibly TRBD1 for D (6 bases). Trimming left V 2 bases short and J 3 bases short, with 9 bases between. This CDR3 spans 13 amino acids. The germline V gene has CDR1 SGHDT and CDR2 YYEEEE.

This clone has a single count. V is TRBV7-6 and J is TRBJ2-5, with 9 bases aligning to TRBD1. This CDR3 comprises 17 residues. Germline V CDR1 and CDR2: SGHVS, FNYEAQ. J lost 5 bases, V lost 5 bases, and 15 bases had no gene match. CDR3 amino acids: CASSKTGGSGVSETQYF. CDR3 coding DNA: TGTGCCAGCAGCAAAACAGGGGGCTCGGGAGTTAGTGAGACCCAGTACTTC.

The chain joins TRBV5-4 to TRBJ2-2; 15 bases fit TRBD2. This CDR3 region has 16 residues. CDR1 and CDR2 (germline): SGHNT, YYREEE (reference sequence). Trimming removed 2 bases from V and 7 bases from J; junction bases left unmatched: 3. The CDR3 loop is CASSFEGLAGGGELFF. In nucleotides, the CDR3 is TGTGCCAGCAGCTTTGAGGGACTAGCGGGAGGCGGGGAGCTGTTTTTT. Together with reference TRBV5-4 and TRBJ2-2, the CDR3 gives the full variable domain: ETGVTQSPTHLIKTRGQQVTLRCSSQSGHNTVSWYQQALGQGPQFIFQYYREEENGRGNFPPRFSGLQFPNYSSELNVNALELDDSALYLCASSFEGLAGGGELFFGEGSRLTVL.

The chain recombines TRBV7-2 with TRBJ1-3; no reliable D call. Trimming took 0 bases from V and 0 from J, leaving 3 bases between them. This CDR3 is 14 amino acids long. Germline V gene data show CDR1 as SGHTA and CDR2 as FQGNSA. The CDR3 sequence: CASSLAFSGNTIYF. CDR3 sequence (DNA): TGTGCCAGCAGCTTAGCCTTCTCTGGAAACACCATATATTTT.

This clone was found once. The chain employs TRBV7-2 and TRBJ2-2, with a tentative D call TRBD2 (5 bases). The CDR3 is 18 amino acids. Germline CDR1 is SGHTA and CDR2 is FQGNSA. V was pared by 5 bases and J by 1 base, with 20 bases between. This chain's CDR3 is CASSKDVQRRLNTGELFF. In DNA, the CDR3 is TGTGCCAGCAGCAAAGACGTCCAGCGGAGATTGAACACCGGGGAGCTGTTTTTT.

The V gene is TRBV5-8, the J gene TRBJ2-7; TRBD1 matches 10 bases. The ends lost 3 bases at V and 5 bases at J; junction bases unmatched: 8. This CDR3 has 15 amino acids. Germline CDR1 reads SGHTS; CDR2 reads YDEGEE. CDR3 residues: CASSWDGTGDNEQYF. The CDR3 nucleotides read TGTGCCAGCAGCTGGGACGGGACAGGGGATAACGAGCAGTACTTC.

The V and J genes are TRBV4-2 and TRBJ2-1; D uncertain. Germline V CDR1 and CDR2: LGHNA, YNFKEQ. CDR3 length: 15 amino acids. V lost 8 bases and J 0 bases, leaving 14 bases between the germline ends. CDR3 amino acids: CASALEISSYNEQFF. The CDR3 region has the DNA TGTGCCAGCGCATTGGAGATCAGCTCCTACAATGAGCAGTTCTTC.

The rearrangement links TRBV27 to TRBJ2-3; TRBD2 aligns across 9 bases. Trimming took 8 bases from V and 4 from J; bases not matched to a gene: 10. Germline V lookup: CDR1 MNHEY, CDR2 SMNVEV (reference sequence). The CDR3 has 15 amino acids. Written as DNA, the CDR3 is TGTGCCAGCCCCGGGCGGGAGGGCAGGGCAGATACGCAGTATTTT. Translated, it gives CASPGREGRADTQYF.

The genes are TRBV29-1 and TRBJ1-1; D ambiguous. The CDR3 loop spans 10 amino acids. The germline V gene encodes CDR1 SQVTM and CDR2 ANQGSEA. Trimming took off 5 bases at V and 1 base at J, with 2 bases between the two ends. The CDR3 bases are TGCAGCGTTAGGAACACTGAAGCTTTCTTT. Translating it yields CSVRNTEAFF.

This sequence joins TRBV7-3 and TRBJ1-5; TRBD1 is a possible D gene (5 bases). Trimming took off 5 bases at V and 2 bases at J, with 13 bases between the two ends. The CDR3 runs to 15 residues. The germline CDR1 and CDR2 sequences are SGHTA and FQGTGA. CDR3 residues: CASSPTANGNQPQHF. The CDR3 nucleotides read TGTGCCAGCAGCCCGACAGCTAATGGCAATCAGCCCCAGCATTTT.

The CDR3 region has the DNA TGTGCCAGCAGCTCGTCCCGGTGGGGGAACACTGAAGCTTTCTTT. Amino acid sequence: CASSSSRWGNTEAFF. This chain uses TRBV5-4 with TRBJ1-1; no clear D gene. CDR1 SGHNT and CDR2 YYREEE come from the germline V gene (reference sequence). V lost 3 bases and J lost 1, with 13 bases in between. The CDR3 sequence is 15 residues long.

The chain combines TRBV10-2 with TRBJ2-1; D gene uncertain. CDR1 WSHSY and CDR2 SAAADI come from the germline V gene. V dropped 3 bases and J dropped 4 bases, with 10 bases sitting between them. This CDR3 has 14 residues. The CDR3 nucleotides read TGCGCCAGCAGTGATTTGGTAGAATACAATGAGCAGTTCTTC. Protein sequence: CASSDLVEYNEQFF.

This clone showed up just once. The DNA of the CDR3 is TGTGCCAGCAGTTTATGGGGGGGACAGTACGAGCAGTACTTC. It specifies CASSLWGGQYEQYF. The chain employs TRBV28 and TRBJ2-7, with a weak D call TRBD1 (7 bases). The CDR3 spans 14 residues. Deletions cut 0 bases from V and 4 bases from J, with 10 bases between. Germline-derived CDR1 and CDR2 are MDHEN and SYDVKM.

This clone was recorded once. CDR3 loop: CASSQYAGENTEAFF. CDR3 nucleotide sequence: TGCGCCAGCAGCCAGTATGCGGGCGAGAACACTGAAGCTTTCTTT. The chain uses TRBV4-3 and TRBJ1-1, with D unclear. Trimming took 3 bases from V and 1 from J, leaving 12 bases between them. The CDR3 covers 15 residues. The germline CDR1 and CDR2 sequences are LGHNA and YSLEER.

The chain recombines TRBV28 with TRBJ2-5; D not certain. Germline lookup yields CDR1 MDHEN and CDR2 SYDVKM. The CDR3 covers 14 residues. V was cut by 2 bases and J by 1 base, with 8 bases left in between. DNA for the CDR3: TGTGCCAGCAGTTTAACGATGTCCCAAGAGACCCAGTACTTC. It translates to CASSLTMSQETQYF.

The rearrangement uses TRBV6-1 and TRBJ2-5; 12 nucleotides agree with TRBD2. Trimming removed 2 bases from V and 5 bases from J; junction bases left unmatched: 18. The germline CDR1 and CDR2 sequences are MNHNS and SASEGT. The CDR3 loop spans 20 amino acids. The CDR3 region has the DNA TGTGCCAGCAGTGAATCGATACGGACTAGCGGGATAGGCTTGGTGGAGACCCAGTACTTC. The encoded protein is CASSESIRTSGIGLVETQYF.

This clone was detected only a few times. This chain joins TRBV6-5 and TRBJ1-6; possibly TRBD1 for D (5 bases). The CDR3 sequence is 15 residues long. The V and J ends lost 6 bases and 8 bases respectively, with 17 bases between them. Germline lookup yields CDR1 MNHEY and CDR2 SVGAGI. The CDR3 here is CASRAQAGGYSPLHF. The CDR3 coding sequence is TGTGCCAGCAGAGCACAGGCGGGGGGTTATTCACCCCTCCACTTT.

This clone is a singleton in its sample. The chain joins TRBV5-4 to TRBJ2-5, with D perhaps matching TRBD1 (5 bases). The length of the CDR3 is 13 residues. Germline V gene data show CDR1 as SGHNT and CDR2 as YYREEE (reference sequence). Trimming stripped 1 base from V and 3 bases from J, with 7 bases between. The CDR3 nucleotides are TGTGCCAGCAGCTTGCCAGGGAAAGAGACCCAGTACTTC. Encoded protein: CASSLPGKETQYF.

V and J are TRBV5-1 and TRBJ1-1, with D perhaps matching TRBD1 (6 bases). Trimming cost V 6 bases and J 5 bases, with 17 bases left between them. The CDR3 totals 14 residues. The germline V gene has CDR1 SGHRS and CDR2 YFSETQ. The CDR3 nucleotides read TGCGCCAGCACCCAACAGGGCGATATTACTGAAGCTTTCTTT. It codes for CASTQQGDITEAFF.

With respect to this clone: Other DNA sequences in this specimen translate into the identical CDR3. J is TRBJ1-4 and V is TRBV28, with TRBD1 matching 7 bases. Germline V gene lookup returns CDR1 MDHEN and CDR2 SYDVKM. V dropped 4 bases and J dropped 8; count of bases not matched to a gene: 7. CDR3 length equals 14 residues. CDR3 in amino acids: CASSSGTEKEKLFF. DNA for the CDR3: TGTGCCAGCAGTTCCGGGACAGAAAAGGAAAAACTGTTTTTT. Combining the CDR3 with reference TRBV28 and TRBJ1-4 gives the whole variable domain DVKVTQSSRYLVKRTGEKVFLECVQDMDHENMFWYRQDPGLGLRLIYFSYDVKMKEKGDIPEGYSVSREKKERFSLILESASTNQTSMYLCASSSGTEKEKLFFGSGTQLSVL.

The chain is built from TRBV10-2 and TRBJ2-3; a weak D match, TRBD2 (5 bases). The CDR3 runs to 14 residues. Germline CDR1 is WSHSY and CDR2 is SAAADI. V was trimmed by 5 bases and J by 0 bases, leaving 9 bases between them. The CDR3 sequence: CASSWRSSTDTQYF. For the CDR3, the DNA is TGCGCCAGCAGTTGGAGGTCTAGCACAGATACGCAGTATTTT.

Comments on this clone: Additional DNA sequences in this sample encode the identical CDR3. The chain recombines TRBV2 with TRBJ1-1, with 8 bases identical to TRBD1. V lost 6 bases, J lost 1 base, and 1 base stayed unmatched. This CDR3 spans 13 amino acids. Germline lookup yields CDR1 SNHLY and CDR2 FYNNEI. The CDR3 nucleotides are TGTGCCAGCAGCGGACAGGGGAACACTGAAGCTTTCTTT. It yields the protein CASSGQGNTEAFF.

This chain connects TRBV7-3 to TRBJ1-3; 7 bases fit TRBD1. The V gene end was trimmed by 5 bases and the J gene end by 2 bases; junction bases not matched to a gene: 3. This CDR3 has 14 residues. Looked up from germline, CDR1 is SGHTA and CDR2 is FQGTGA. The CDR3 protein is CASSRGTAGNTIYF. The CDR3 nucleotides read TGTGCCAGCAGCCGGGGGACAGCTGGAAACACCATATATTTT. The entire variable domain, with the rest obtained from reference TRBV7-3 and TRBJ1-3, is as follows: GAGVSQTPSNKVTEKGKYVELRCDPISGHTALYWYRQSLGQGPEFLIYFQGTGAADDSGLPNDRFFAVRPEGSVSTLKIQRTERGDSAVYLCASSRGTAGNTIYFGEGSWLTVV.

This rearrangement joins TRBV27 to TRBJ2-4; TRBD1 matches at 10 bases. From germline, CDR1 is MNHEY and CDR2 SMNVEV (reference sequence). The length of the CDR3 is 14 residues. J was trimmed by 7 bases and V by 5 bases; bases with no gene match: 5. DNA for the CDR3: TGTGCCAGCAGTACCAGGACAGGGGGGAACATTCAGTACTTC. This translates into CASSTRTGGNIQYF.

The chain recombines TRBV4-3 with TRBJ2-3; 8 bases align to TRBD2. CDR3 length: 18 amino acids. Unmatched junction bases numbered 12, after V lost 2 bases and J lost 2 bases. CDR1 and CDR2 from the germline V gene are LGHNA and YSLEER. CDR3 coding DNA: TGCGCCAGCAGCCAAAGTCCTAGCGGGCTGGCATCCACAGATACGCAGTATTTT. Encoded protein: CASSQSPSGLASTDTQYF.

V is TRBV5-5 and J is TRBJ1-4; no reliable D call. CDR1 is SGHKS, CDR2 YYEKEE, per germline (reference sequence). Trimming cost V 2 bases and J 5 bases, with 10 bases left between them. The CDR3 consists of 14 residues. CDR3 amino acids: CASSLYERNEKLFF. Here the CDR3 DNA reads TGTGCCAGCAGCTTATATGAAAGAAATGAAAAACTGTTTTTT.

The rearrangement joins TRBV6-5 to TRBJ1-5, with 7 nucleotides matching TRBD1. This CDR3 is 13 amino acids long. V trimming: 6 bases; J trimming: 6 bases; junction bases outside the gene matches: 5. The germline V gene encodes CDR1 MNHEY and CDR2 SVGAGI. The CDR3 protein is CASRKQGFQPQHF. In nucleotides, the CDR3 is TGTGCCAGCAGAAAACAGGGGTTTCAGCCCCAGCATTTT.